The rows below give T cell receptor beta chains drawn from one sample of a study of cytomegalovirus exposure and HLA in healthy donors. Generated by immunoSEQ multiplex PCR, the TCRdb table keeps only in-frame clones and is missing some. The table shows over 200,000 clones, with around 80% occurring only once. What was sequenced was PBMCs. The receptor set was obtained from a male donor in good health and CMV-seronegative. CDR3s include the opening cysteine and the closing phenylalanine or tryptophan. The D gene is left open where the match is weak. Clone sizes are given selectively: once, few, many, or a class where the clone is expanded.

- - TRBJ2-3 TRBV2 TGTGCCAGCAGTGTGATGCGAACAGATACGCAGTATTTT CASSVMRTDTQYF
- - TRBJ2-7 TRBV28 TGTGCCAGCAGTTCTATAGTATTAGCCTACGAGCAGTACTTC CASSSIVLAYEQYF
once TRBD2 TRBJ2-1 TRBV4-2 TGTGCCAGCAGCCAAACCGGACTAGCGGGAGGTCAGGGTGAGCAGTTCTTC CASSQTGLAGGQGEQFF
- TRBD1 TRBJ2-7 TRBV5-1 TGCGCCAGCAGCTTAGACAGGGGAGTGTCCTACGAGCAGTACTTC CASSLDRGVSYEQYF
- TRBD2 TRBJ2-1 TRBV19 TGTGCCAGTAGTATTGGGGGGGAGGGAGAAACTGAGCAGTTCTTC CASSIGGEGETEQFF
- - TRBJ1-2 TRBV19 TGTGCCAGTAGTATAGATCAGGGCGCCTATGGCTACACCTTC CASSIDQGAYGYTF
few TRBD1 TRBJ1-1 TRBV5-6 TGTGCCAGCAGCCCGCGGGACAGAGAAGCTTTCTTT CASSPRDREAFF
- TRBD2 TRBJ2-3 TRBV7-3 TGTGCCAGCAGCCAGACTAGCGGGACTCCATTTGATACGCAGTATTTT CASSQTSGTPFDTQYF
- TRBD2 TRBJ2-7 TRBV6-1 TGTGCCAGCAGTGGACTAGCGGGAGGGGACGAGCAGTACTTC CASSGLAGGDEQYF
- TRBD2 TRBJ2-3 TRBV9 TGTGCCAGCAGCGTAGAACTAGCGGGATATGATTCGTTAACAGATACGCAGTATTTT CASSVELAGYDSLTDTQYF
- - TRBJ2-1 TRBV1 TGCACCAGCAGCCGAACCTGGCGGTCCTACAATGAGCAGTTCTTC CTSSRTWRSYNEQFF
- - TRBJ2-5 TRBV5-1 TGCGCCAGCAGCTTCGGGGTGGAAGAGACCCAGTACTTC CASSFGVEETQYF
- - TRBJ2-1 TRBV7-3 TGTGCCAGCAGCTCCGCGGGCGTAGGAAGCCCCTACAATGAGCAGTTCTTC CASSSAGVGSPYNEQFF
- TRBD1 TRBJ2-1 TRBV28 TGTGCCAGCAGTTTATTTGGACAGGGGGCGGACAATGAGCAGTTCTTC CASSLFGQGADNEQFF
- TRBD1 TRBJ2-1 TRBV30 TGTGCCTGGAGTTCGGGGACAGGGAGCTTTCATGAGCAGTTCTTC CAWSSGTGSFHEQFF
- TRBD1 TRBJ1-2 TRBV29-1 TGCAGCGGGTACGCCGGGACAGGGGAGACCGACTATGGCTACACCTTC CSGYAGTGETDYGYTF
- TRBD2 TRBJ2-3 TRBV9 TGTGCCAGCAGCCAAGGACTAGCGGGAGGAACAGATACGCAGTATTTT CASSQGLAGGTDTQYF
- - TRBJ2-7 TRBV27 TGTGCCAGCAGTGTCCCGAACCTGAGCATGTACTTC CASSVPNLSMYF
- TRBD1 TRBJ1-2 TRBV7-9 TGTGCCAGCAGCTTAGGAGGGGGCGCGGACAGGGTCTCCTATGGCTACACCTTC CASSLGGGADRVSYGYTF
- TRBD1 TRBJ1-1 TRBV9 TGTGCCAGCAGCCCTACGACAGGGGCGGGCACTGAAGCTTTCTTT CASSPTTGAGTEAFF
- - TRBJ1-2 TRBV5-1 TGCGCCAGCAGGCCGGACAGATCTTATGGCTACACCTTC CASRPDRSYGYTF
- - TRBJ1-1 TRBV9 TGTGCCAGCAGCGTAGCTGGGGGCGAGAGCACTGAAGCTTTCTTT CASSVAGGESTEAFF
few - TRBJ2-3 TRBV6-6 TGTGCCCGACGGTGGCTAGTGCAGTATTTT CARRWLVQYF
- TRBD1 TRBJ2-7 TRBV7-9 TGTGCCAGCAGCCTCCACCCTATGACAGGGCTGGGAGAGCAGTACTTC CASSLHPMTGLGEQYF
- - TRBJ1-2 TRBV6-1 TGTGTCACTCGTGAGGTTTACTATGGCTACACCTTC CVTREVYYGYTF